A selection of T cell receptor beta chains follows, all from one sample in a study of T cell responses to AZD1222 COVID-19 vaccine. Profiled with immunoSEQ multiplex PCR; TCRdb holds only in-frame clones, not every one. The sample yields around 99,000 clones, 70% to 90% seen once. Sequences were derived from peripheral blood, sampled 28 days after the second AZD1222 dose. The receptors shown here come from an adult who received the AZD1222 COVID-19 vaccine. CDR3s include the opening cysteine and the closing phenylalanine or tryptophan. Clone size is stated in some rows and not others, as once, few, many or a class when expanded.

>TRBV5-4|-|TRBJ1-2
CASSVDRGDYGYTF
>TRBV30|-|TRBJ2-3
CAWSVAVTSPDTQYF
>TRBV27|once|TRBJ2-7
CASSPGQDLYEQYF
>TRBV6-5|-|TRBJ1-6
CATALGRPDSPLHF
>TRBV10-3|few|TRBJ2-7
CAISGGDIAYEQYF
>TRBV28|-|TRBJ1-2
CASSFLERVNGYTF
>TRBV20-1|few|TRBJ1-2
CSARAYGYTF
>TRBV28|-|TRBJ1-3
CASITGGWGVGSGNTIYF
>TRBV5-4|once|TRBJ1-2
CASSSTASYGYTF
>TRBV2|-|TRBJ2-1
CASSYSQGNEQFF
>TRBV7-2|-|TRBJ1-6
CASSLGTGGRSPLHF
>TRBV5-4|once|TRBJ1-2
CASSLLYSGGGGYTF
>TRBV7-6|-|TRBJ2-2
CASSYDSPTGELFF
>TRBV19|-|TRBJ1-1
CASSRTVNTEAFF
>TRBV28|-|TRBJ2-7
CASSLERGRYEQYF
>TRBV4-3|-|TRBJ1-2
CASSQQGAVGYTF
>TRBV28|-|TRBJ1-2
CASSVVGANYGYTF
>TRBV19|-|TRBJ2-5
CASSMGQGRETQYF
>TRBV5-1|-|TRBJ1-5
CASSLGGRNSNQPQHF
>TRBV19|-|TRBJ2-1
CASSNTGTINEQFF
>TRBV4-1|-|TRBJ1-1
CASSHGPGTGVGTEAFF
>TRBV11-3|-|TRBJ2-5
CASSLGVSVDQETQYF
>TRBV9|-|TRBJ2-7
CASSVNDRRGYEQYF
>TRBV30|-|TRBJ2-5
CAWSVEETQYF
>TRBV12-3/TRBV12-4|-|TRBJ1-1
CASTDSVNTEAFF
>TRBV7-2|once|TRBJ1-2
CASSAQGLYGYTF